This T cell receptor beta chain is from a study of blood T cell repertoires in COVID-19. Study in general: Sources were T cells, B-cell-depleted T cells, or PBMCs; the material itself was cDNA or gDNA.

Data came from immunoSEQ multiplex PCR; TCRdb stores just in-frame clones and leaves some out. The sample has around 370,000 clones, roughly 89% seen once. The sequence came from a woman under 30 who had recovered from COVID-19. The sequenced sample consisted of peripheral blood.

The CDR3 here is CASSPRNGYEQFF. The CDR3 DNA sequence: TGTGCCAGCAGCCCTAGAAACGGCTATGAGCAGTTCTTC. The J gene is TRBJ2-1, the V gene TRBV11-3; D unresolved. This CDR3 comprises 13 residues. With 5 bases removed from V and 8 bases from J, the gap between germline ends came to 13 bases. Germline loops: CDR1 SGHNT, CDR2 YENEEA.